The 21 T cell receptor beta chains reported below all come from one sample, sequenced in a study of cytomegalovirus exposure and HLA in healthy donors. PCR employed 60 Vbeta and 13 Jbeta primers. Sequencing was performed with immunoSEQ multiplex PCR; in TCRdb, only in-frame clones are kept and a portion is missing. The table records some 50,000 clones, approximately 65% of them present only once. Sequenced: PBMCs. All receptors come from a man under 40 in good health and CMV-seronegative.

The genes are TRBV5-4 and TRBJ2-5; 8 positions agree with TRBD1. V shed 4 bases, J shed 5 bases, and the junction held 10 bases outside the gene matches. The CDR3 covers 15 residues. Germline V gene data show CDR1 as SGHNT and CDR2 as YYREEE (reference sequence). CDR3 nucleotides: TGTGCCAGCAGCGACGGACAGGGACATGGGGAGACCCAGTACTTC. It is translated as CASSDGQGHGETQYF.

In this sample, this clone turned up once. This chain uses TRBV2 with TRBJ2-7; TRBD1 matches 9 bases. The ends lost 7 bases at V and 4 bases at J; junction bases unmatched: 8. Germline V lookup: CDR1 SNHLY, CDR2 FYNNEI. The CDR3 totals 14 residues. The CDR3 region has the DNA TGTGCCAGCAAAACGGACAGGGGATTATACGAGCAGTACTTC. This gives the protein CASKTDRGLYEQYF.

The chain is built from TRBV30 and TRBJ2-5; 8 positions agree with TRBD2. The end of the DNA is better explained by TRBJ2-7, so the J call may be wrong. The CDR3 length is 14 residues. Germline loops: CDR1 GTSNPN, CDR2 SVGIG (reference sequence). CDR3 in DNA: TGTGCCTGGGGGCTTAGGAGCGGGAGATACGAGCAGTACTTC. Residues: CAWGLRSGRYEQYF.

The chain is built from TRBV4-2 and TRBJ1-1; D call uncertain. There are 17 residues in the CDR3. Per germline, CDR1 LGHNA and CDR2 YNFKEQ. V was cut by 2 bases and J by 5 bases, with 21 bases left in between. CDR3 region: CASSQIFGEGIPTEAFF. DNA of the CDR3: TGTGCCAGCAGCCAAATTTTCGGGGAGGGAATTCCAACTGAAGCTTTCTTT.

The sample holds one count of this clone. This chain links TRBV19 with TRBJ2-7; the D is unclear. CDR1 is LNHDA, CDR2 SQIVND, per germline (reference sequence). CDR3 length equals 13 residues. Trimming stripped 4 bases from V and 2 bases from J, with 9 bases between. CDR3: CASSTRHPYEQYF. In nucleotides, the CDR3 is TGTGCCAGTAGTACAAGACATCCCTACGAGCAGTACTTC.

CDR3 nucleotides: TGCAGCGTCTCCCAGTCCTCTGGAAACACCATATATTTT. Translation: CSVSQSSGNTIYF. This chain connects TRBV29-1 to TRBJ1-3; D not certain. Germline CDR1 and CDR2: SQVTM and ANQGSEA. V was shortened by 6 bases and J by 0 bases, with 9 bases between the two germline ends. The CDR3 spans 13 residues. The full variable domain, its missing parts supplied by reference TRBV29-1 and TRBJ1-3, is SAVISQKPSRDICQRGTSLTIQCQVDSQVTMMFWYRQQPGQSLTLIATANQGSEATYESGFVIDKFPISRPNLTFSTLTVSNMSPEDSSIYLCSVSQSSGNTIYFGEGSWLTVV.

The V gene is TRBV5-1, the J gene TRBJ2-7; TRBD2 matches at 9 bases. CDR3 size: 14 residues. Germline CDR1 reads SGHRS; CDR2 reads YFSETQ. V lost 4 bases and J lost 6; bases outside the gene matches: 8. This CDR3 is CASSVIAGVGEQYF. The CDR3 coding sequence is TGCGCCAGCAGCGTTATAGCGGGAGTCGGCGAGCAGTACTTC.

The CDR3: CASSTSGVSDTQYF. The CDR3 bases are TGTGCCAGCAGTACTAGCGGAGTATCAGATACGCAGTATTTT. The rearrangement links TRBV5-4 to TRBJ2-3, with 8 bases that match TRBD2. The CDR3 loop spans 14 amino acids. Germline trimming cut 5 bases from V and 4 bases from J; bases unmatched to any gene: 6. Per germline, CDR1 SGHNT and CDR2 YYREEE (reference sequence).

The CDR3 DNA is TGTGCCAGCAGCACCGGACAGGGGGCTAGCGGGAGGACCGGGGAGCTGTTTTTT. Encoded protein: CASSTGQGASGRTGELFF. This chain joins TRBV9 and TRBJ2-2; D is tentatively TRBD1 or TRBD2 (11 bases each). The CDR3 spans 18 residues. The V gene's germline CDR1 is SGDLS and CDR2 YYNGEE. V dropped 4 bases and J dropped 5 bases, with 24 bases sitting between them.

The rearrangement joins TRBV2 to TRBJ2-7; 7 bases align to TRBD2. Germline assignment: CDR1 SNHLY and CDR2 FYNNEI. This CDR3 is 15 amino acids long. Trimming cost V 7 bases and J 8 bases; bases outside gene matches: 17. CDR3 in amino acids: CASTELAGASVQQYV. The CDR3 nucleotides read TGTGCCAGCACTGAGTTGGCGGGAGCTTCTGTGCAGCAGTACGTC.

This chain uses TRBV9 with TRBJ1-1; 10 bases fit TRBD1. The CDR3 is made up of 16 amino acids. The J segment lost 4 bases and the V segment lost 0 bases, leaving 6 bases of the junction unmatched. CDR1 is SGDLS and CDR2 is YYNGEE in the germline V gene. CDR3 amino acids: CASSVAWGQGTTEAFF. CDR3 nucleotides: TGTGCCAGCAGCGTAGCTTGGGGACAGGGGACCACTGAAGCTTTCTTT.

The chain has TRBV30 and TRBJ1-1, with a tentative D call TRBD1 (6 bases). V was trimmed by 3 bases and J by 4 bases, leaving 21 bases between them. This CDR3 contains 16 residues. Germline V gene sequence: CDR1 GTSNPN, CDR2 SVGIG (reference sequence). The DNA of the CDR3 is TGTGCCTGGAGGCCCGCTGGGGGCCGAGGGTTCACTGAAGCTTTCTTT. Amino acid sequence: CAWRPAGGRGFTEAFF.

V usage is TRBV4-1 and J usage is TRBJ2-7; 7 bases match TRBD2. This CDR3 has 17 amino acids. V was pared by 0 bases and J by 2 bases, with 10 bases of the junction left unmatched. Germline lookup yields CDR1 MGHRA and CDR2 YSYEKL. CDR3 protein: CASSQEGRSSGTYEQYF. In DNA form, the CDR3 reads TGCGCCAGCAGCCAAGAGGGGCGGTCTAGCGGAACCTACGAGCAGTACTTC.

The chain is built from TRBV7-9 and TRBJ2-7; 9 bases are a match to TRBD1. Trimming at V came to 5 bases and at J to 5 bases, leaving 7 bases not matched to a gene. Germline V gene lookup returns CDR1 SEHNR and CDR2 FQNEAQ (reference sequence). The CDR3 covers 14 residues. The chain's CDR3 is CASSVGTGRHEQYF. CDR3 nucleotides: TGTGCCAGCAGCGTCGGGACAGGGCGTCACGAGCAGTACTTC.

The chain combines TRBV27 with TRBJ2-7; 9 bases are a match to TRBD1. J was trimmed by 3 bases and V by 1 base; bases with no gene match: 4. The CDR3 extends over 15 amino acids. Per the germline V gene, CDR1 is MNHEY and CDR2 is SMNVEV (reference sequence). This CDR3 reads CASSLFGTGYYEQYF. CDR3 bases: TGTGCCAGCAGTTTATTCGGGACAGGGTACTACGAGCAGTACTTC.

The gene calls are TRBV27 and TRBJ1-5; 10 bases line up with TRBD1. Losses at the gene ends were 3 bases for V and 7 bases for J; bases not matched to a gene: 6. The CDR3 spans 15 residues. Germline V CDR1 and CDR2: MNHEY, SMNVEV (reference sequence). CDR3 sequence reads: CASSFLGTGDQPQHF. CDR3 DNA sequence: TGTGCCAGCAGTTTCTTGGGGACAGGGGACCAGCCCCAGCATTTT.

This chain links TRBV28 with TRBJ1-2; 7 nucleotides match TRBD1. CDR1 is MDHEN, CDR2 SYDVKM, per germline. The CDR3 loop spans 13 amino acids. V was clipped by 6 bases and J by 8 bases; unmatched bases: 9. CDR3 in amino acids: CASSTTGAGGYTF. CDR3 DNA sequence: TGTGCCAGCAGCACAACAGGGGCAGGGGGCTACACCTTC.

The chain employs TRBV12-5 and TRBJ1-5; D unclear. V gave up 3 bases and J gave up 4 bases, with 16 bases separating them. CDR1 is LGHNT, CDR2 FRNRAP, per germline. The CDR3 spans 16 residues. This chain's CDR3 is CASGFGVEAQNQPQHF. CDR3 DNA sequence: TGTGCTAGTGGTTTCGGAGTCGAAGCCCAGAATCAGCCCCAGCATTTT.

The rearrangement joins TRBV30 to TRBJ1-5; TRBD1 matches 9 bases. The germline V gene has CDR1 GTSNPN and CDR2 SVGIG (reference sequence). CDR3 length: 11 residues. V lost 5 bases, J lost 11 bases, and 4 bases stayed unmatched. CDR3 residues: CAWGGQGAQHF. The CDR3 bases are TGTGCCTGGGGGGGACAGGGCGCCCAGCATTTT.

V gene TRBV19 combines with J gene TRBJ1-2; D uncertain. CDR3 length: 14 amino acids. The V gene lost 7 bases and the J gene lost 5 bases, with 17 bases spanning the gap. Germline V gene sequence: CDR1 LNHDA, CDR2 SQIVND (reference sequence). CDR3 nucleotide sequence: TGTGCCAGTACCCGGGGAATGGGAAGGTATGGCTACACCTTC. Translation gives CASTRGMGRYGYTF.

CDR3 sequence (DNA): TGCGCCAGCAGCCAAGATAGCGGGAGGAGAGGTGAGCAGTTCTTC. Translating gives CASSQDSGRRGEQFF. The rearrangement links TRBV5-1 to TRBJ2-1, with 10 positions matching TRBD2. Germline V gene sequence: CDR1 SGHRS, CDR2 YFSETQ. V was clipped by 4 bases and J by 9 bases; unmatched bases: 10. The CDR3 runs to 15 residues.